This passage covers 11 T cell receptor beta chains from one sample sequenced in a study of identifying expanded T cells in peripheral blood. Some clones are missing from TCRdb's copy, which holds only in-frame ones; the method was immunoSEQ multiplex PCR. The sample lists about 100,000 clones, approximately 88% occurring once. The source material was blood. These receptors were obtained from a person aged 18 to 70 in good health.

This sequence joins TRBV18 and TRBJ1-1; 7 nucleotides match TRBD1. Trimming at V came to 3 bases and at J to 4 bases, leaving 5 bases not matched to a gene. The CDR3 has 14 residues. Germline lookup yields CDR1 KGHSH and CDR2 LQKENI. The CDR3 nucleotides read TGTGCCAGCTCACCCGACAGGGAGGGCACTGAAGCTTTCTTT. Its protein is CASSPDREGTEAFF.

The rearrangement joins TRBV23-1 to TRBJ1-6; D is ambiguous. TRBV23-1 is marked as an open reading frame, function uncertain. This CDR3 has 14 amino acids. V was clipped by 0 bases and J by 10 bases, with 10 bases between them. CDR3: CASSQSGGRSPLHF. CDR3 bases: TGCGCCAGCAGTCAATCTGGTGGGAGGTCACCCCTCCACTTT.

The V and J genes are TRBV4-1 and TRBJ1-4, with TRBD1 as a possible D gene (6 bases). Trimming stripped 2 bases from V and 3 bases from J, with 13 bases between. The CDR3 loop spans 16 amino acids. Germline V lookup: CDR1 MGHRA, CDR2 YSYEKL. CDR3 region: CASSQIDRPSNEKLFF. CDR3 nucleotides: TGCGCCAGCAGCCAAATCGACAGGCCTTCTAATGAAAAACTGTTTTTT.

CDR3 nucleotides: TGTGCCAGCAGCTTAGCCCGACAGGATCCTCGAGAGACCCAGTACTTC. Protein: CASSLARQDPRETQYF. The J gene is TRBJ2-5, the V gene TRBV7-3; the D gene is possibly TRBD1 (6 bases). The CDR3 runs to 16 residues. The V and J ends lost 2 bases and 4 bases respectively, with 17 bases between them. Germline CDR1 and CDR2: SGHTA and FQGTGA.

This chain links TRBV5-5 with TRBJ2-2, with D hard to call. The CDR3 has 16 amino acids. Between the trimmed V and J ends, which lost 0 bases and 2 bases, there was a span of 11 bases. The germline gives CDR1 SGHKS, CDR2 YYEKEE (reference sequence). CDR3 DNA: TGTGCCAGCAGCTTGGTGGCCCGATTCAACACCGGGGAGCTGTTTTTT. It codes for CASSLVARFNTGELFF.

This clone was seen a single time. The chain links TRBV5-1 to TRBJ1-4; D gene uncertain. The V and J ends lost 4 bases and 0 bases respectively, with 7 bases between them. Germline CDR1 and CDR2: SGHRS and YFSETQ. CDR3 size: 14 residues. In DNA form, the CDR3 reads TGCGCCAGCAGCCCCGGTGCAACTAATGAAAAACTGTTTTTT. Translating gives CASSPGATNEKLFF.

The chain links TRBV27 to TRBJ1-1, with D possibly being TRBD1 (6 bases). Trimming left V 6 bases short and J 5 bases short, with 7 bases between. CDR3 length: 11 residues. Germline V CDR1 and CDR2: MNHEY, SMNVEV (reference sequence). Here the CDR3 reads CASRGGTEAFF. DNA for the CDR3: TGTGCCAGCAGAGGGGGGACTGAAGCTTTCTTT.

J is TRBJ2-6 and V is TRBV6-1; TRBD2 agrees at 8 bases. CDR1 is MNHNS and CDR2 is SASEGT in the germline V gene. V was pared by 0 bases and J by 4 bases, with 14 bases of the junction left unmatched. CDR3 length: 20 amino acids. The CDR3 is CASSEALASGRLGGANVLTF. The CDR3 DNA reads TGTGCCAGCAGTGAAGCGCTGGCTAGCGGGCGCCTGGGGGGGGCCAACGTCCTGACTTTC.

This sequence joins TRBV19 and TRBJ2-7, with no clear D. The CDR3 contains 13 residues. Germline V gives CDR1 LNHDA, CDR2 SQIVND (reference sequence). V was cut by 3 bases and J by 3 bases, with 9 bases left in between. DNA for the CDR3: TGTGCCAGTAGTATTAATCTCCTCTACGAGCAGTACTTC. This codes for CASSINLLYEQYF.

This clone was detected only once. The chain combines TRBV10-3 with TRBJ1-4; D is perhaps TRBD1 (6 bases). CDR3 length: 15 amino acids. Germline V gene data show CDR1 as ENHRY and CDR2 as SYGVKD. The ends were cut back, 2 bases at V and 8 bases at J, with 15 bases in the middle. In nucleotides, the CDR3 is TGTGCCATCAGTGAGGAGGGGGGCGCAAGGGAAAAACTGTTTTTT. It codes for CAISEEGGAREKLFF.

The chain carries TRBV5-1 and TRBJ2-5; D gene uncertain. This CDR3 is 12 amino acids long. V was cut by 5 bases and J by 2 bases, with 7 bases left in between. Germline values: CDR1 SGHRS, CDR2 YFSETQ. CDR3 nucleotide sequence: TGCGCCAGCAGGGGCCCTCAAGAGACCCAGTACTTC. Its translation: CASRGPQETQYF.